This T cell receptor beta chain was identified in a study of T cells in Graves' hyperthyroidism and ophthalmopathy. V lost 9 bases, J lost 5 bases, and 19 bases lay in between. The CDR3 is 14 amino acids. Germline V CDR1 and CDR2: MDHEN, SYDVKM. RNA transcripts were the template for amplifying TCR beta CDR3 regions. An initial round of RT-PCR targeting the TCR CDR3 relied on the HTBI primer set. One entry per CDR3 protein results from TCRdb running MiXCR on the multiplex PCR reads. The sample holds hundreds of thousands of distinct CDR3 sequences, about 15% seen once. This clonotype was observed many times.

The sequence derives from a woman aged 45 to 65 with Graves' ophthalmopathy. Source material: blood. The J gene is TRBJ2-5, the V gene TRBV28; D is possibly TRBD2 (6 bases). The CDR3 bases are TGTGCCAGTAATCTAGTGCGGGATGGCGAGACCCAGTACTTC. Translating it yields CASNLVRDGETQYF.